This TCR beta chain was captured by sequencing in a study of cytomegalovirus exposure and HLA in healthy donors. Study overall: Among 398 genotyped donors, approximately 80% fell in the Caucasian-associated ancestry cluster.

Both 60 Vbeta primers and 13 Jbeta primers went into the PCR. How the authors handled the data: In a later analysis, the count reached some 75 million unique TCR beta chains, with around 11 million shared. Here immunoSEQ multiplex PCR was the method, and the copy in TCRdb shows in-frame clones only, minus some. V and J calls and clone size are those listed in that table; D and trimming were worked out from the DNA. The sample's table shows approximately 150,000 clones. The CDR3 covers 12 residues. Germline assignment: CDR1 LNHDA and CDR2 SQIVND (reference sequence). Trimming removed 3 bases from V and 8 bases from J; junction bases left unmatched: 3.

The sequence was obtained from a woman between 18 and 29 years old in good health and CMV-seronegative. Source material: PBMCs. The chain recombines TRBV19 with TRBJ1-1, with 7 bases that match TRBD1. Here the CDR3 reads CASSIRQGEAFF. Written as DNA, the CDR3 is TGTGCCAGTAGTATCCGACAGGGAGAAGCTTTCTTT.